A selection of T cell receptor beta chains follows, all from one sample in a study of cytomegalovirus exposure and HLA in healthy donors. The method was immunoSEQ multiplex PCR; TCRdb's version includes in-frame clones alone and lacks a portion of them. The data show approximately 170,000 clones, with over 65% seen just once and less than 3.5% held by the top ten. Sequencing was performed on PBMCs. These receptors all stem from a woman aged 40 to 50 in good health and CMV-seropositive. Both conserved end residues are part of each CDR3. D genes are given only for firm matches. Expanded clones are given a class, and other clones once, few, many or no size at all.

>-|TRBV9|TRBJ2-7|-
TGTGCCAGCAGCGCAGGATCCCACTCCTACGAGCAGTACTTC
CASSAGSHSYEQYF
>-|TRBV27|TRBJ2-7|-
TGTGCCAGCAGTCCTCAGGGTATGATCTACGAGCAGTACTTC
CASSPQGMIYEQYF
>few|TRBV4-1|TRBJ1-1|-
TGCGCCAGCAGCCAAGCAAGCGGGAGGGAAGCTTTCTTT
CASSQASGREAFF
>-|TRBV7-9|TRBJ2-7|-
TGTGCCAGCGCTTTGTTAGGCGGCTCCTACGAGCAGTACTTC
CASALLGGSYEQYF
>-|TRBV6-5|TRBJ2-1|TRBD2
TGTGCCAGCACCCGGAGGACTAGCGGGAGCGATGAGCAGTTCTTC
CASTRRTSGSDEQFF
>-|TRBV6-1|TRBJ2-7|TRBD2
TGTGCCAGCAGTAACAGCGGGGGGGGTTACGAGCAGTACTTC
CASSNSGGGYEQYF
>few|TRBV19|TRBJ2-2|-
TGTGCCAGTAGTCCACTCCCGGCCGGGGAATTCACCGGGGAGCTGTTTTTT
CASSPLPAGEFTGELFF
>-|TRBV6-6|TRBJ2-7|TRBD1
TGTGCCAGCAGCCCCGGGACAGCCTTCTACGAGCAGTACTTC
CASSPGTAFYEQYF
>-|TRBV9|TRBJ1-6|-
TGTGCCAGCAGCGCCGGGGGGGAAACACCCCTCAACTTT
CASSAGGETPLNF
>few|TRBV14|TRBJ1-2|-
TGTGCCAGCAGCCATCTTCCTTATGGCTACACCTTC
CASSHLPYGYTF
>-|TRBV13|TRBJ2-5|TRBD1
TGTGCCAGCAGCACCCCCAGACAGGGTGGGGAGCAGTACTTC
CASSTPRQGGEQYF
>-|TRBV2|TRBJ1-5|-
TGTGCCAGCAGTGGTGTGCAGGGTCAGCCCCAGCATTTT
CASSGVQGQPQHF
>-|TRBV6-1|TRBJ1-2|TRBD1
TGTGCCAGCAGTGACCGGACAGGAGCGGATGGCTACACCTTC
CASSDRTGADGYTF
>-|TRBV7-9|TRBJ2-2|-
TGTGCCTGCAGCAGTGCAGGGGCCGACACCGGGGAGCTGTTTTTT
CACSSAGADTGELFF
>-|TRBV28|TRBJ1-3|-
TGTGCCAGCAGTGAGGGTATCGGAAACACCATATATTTT
CASSEGIGNTIYF
>-|TRBV4-1|TRBJ2-5|-
TGCGCCAGCAGCCAAGTGCTAGTAGTAGAGACCCAGTACTTC
CASSQVLVVETQYF
>few|TRBV6-5|TRBJ1-5|TRBD1
TGTGCCAGCAGTCAACAGGGGTCCAATCAGCCCCAGCATTTT
CASSQQGSNQPQHF
>few|TRBV27|TRBJ1-2|-
TGTGCCAGCAGTTTAATAGTAGGCGGCGTAAAGAACTATGGCTACACCTTC
CASSLIVGGVKNYGYTF
>-|TRBV6-6|TRBJ2-5|-
TGTGCCAGCATTTTAGGGGGTGGGGAGACCCAGTACTTC
CASILGGGETQYF
>few|TRBV6-4|TRBJ1-1|-
TGTGCCAGCAGTCAGGAGGGAGGTCGCACTGAAGCTTTCTTT
CASSQEGGRTEAFF
>-|TRBV7-2|TRBJ2-7|-
TGTGCCAGCAGGGATCAGGGGTACGAGCAGTACTTC
CASRDQGYEQYF
>-|TRBV7-3|TRBJ1-1|-
TGTGCCAGCAGTAAAACCCAGGGAAGGGACACTGAAGCTTTCTTT
CASSKTQGRDTEAFF
>-|TRBV5-4|TRBJ2-1|TRBD2
TGTGCCAGCAGCCCTTCTAGCGGGGGGGCGGACAATGAGCAGTTCTTC
CASSPSSGGADNEQFF
>-|TRBV5-1|TRBJ1-1|-
TGCGCCACCAAAATGGGGGGGGATAACACTGAAGCTTTCTTT
CATKMGGDNTEAFF
>-|TRBV7-2|TRBJ1-5|-
TGTGCCAGCAGGGGAGGGGGGGCCGGCAATCAGCCCCAGCATTTT
CASRGGGAGNQPQHF
>-|TRBV7-9|TRBJ1-4|-
TGTGCCAGCAGCTTAGACGAGGGTGCGGGTGAAAAACTGTTTTTT
CASSLDEGAGEKLFF
>-|TRBV4-2|TRBJ2-3|TRBD2
TGTGCCAGCAGCCAAGATAGGACTAGCGCAAATACGCAGTATTTT
CASSQDRTSANTQYF
>-|TRBV6-5|TRBJ1-3|-
TGTGCCAGCAGTTACCGTATACACTCTGGAAACACCATATATTTT
CASSYRIHSGNTIYF
>-|TRBV7-2|TRBJ2-3|-
TGTGCCAGCAGGAGAGCCGGCACAGATACGCAGTATTTT
CASRRAGTDTQYF
>-|TRBV5-7|TRBJ2-3|TRBD1
TGTGCCAGCAGCCACCGGGACAGAGGCACAGATACGCAGTATTTT
CASSHRDRGTDTQYF
>-|TRBV19|TRBJ1-2|-
TGTGCCAGTAACCCGGGACACGCCAGCTATGGCTACACCTTC
CASNPGHASYGYTF
>-|TRBV6-5|TRBJ1-2|-
TGTGCCAGCAGTTTCGGGACTCTGGCTAACTATGGCTACACCTTC
CASSFGTLANYGYTF
>-|TRBV28|TRBJ2-3|TRBD2
TGTGCCAGCATCCCCATGGGGGGGGATACGCAGTATTTT
CASIPMGGDTQYF
>-|TRBV5-1|TRBJ2-7|-
TGCGCCAGCAGCCTATCGGGACACTCCTACGAGCAGTACTTC
CASSLSGHSYEQYF
>-|TRBV7-2|TRBJ1-6|TRBD1
TGTGCCAGCAGCTTAGGCCGACAGGGGGGCTCCTATAATTCACCCCTCCACTTT
CASSLGRQGGSYNSPLHF
>few|TRBV7-6|TRBJ2-7|-
TGTGCCAGCAGCTTGTTCGCGGGGGCCACCTACGAGCAGTACTTC
CASSLFAGATYEQYF
>-|TRBV29-1|TRBJ2-5|TRBD2
TGCAGCGTTGATGGACTAGCGGGAGGTTTAGAGACCCAGTACTTC
CSVDGLAGGLETQYF
>few|TRBV5-1|TRBJ1-2|TRBD1
TGCGCCAGCAGCCACGGACAGGGCGGTGGAGGGAACTATGGCTACACCTTC
CASSHGQGGGGNYGYTF
>-|TRBV7-2|TRBJ2-1|TRBD1
TGTGCCAGCAGCTCAGGGGGTGCTGAGCAGTTCTTC
CASSSGGAEQFF
>-|TRBV25-1|TRBJ1-3|-
TGTGCCAGCAGCGACAGTCGCTCTGGAAACACCATATATTTT
CASSDSRSGNTIYF
>few|TRBV27|TRBJ1-4|TRBD1
TGTGCCAGCGGGACAGGGTATGAAAAACTGTTTTTT
CASGTGYEKLFF
>-|TRBV19|TRBJ2-1|TRBD2
TGTGCCAGTAGTATTGCGGACCCGGGACTAGTTTTCAACAATGAGCAGTTCTTC
CASSIADPGLVFNNEQFF
>-|TRBV29-1|TRBJ2-5|-
TGCAGCGTTGTCCCCCTTTCACTCGAGAAGGGGGAGACCCAGTACTTC
CSVVPLSLEKGETQYF
>-|TRBV4-1|TRBJ2-5|-
TGCGCCAGCAGCCAAGACTCCATTTCGGGCAGGGAAAAGTACCAAGAGACCCAGTACTTC
CASSQDSISGREKYQETQYF
>-|TRBV28|TRBJ2-7|-
TGTGCCAGCAGTCCTCAGGGTGGCTACGTTCGGGAGCAGTACTTC
CASSPQGGYVREQYF
>-|TRBV28|TRBJ2-1|TRBD2
TGTGCCAGCAGTACGACTAGCGGGAGCTCCCCATACAATGAGCAGTTCTTC
CASSTTSGSSPYNEQFF
>-|TRBV5-6|TRBJ2-1|-
TGTGCCAGCAGCTTAAGGGGTGAGCAGTTCTTC
CASSLRGEQFF